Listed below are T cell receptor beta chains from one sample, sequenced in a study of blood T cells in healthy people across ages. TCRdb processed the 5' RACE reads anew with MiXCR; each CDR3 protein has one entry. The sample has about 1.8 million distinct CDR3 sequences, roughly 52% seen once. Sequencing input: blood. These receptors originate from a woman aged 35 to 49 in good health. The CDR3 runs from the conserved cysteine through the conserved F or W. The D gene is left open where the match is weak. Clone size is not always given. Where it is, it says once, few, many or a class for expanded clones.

CDR3aa: CASSQGQQLNGYTF; CDR3nt: TGCGCCAGCAGCCAAGGGCAGCAACTAAATGGCTACACCTTC; d_gene: NA; abundance: NA; v_gene: TRBV4-3; j_gene: TRBJ1-2
CDR3aa: CASSLAPRQGPDTQYF; CDR3nt: TGTGCCAGCAGTTTAGCACCGAGACAGGGGCCTGATACGCAGTATTTT; d_gene: TRBD1; abundance: few; v_gene: TRBV12-3/TRBV12-4; j_gene: TRBJ2-3
CDR3aa: CSVEHSGAALETQYF; CDR3nt: TGCAGCGTTGAGCATAGCGGGGCCGCATTAGAGACCCAGTACTTC; d_gene: TRBD2; abundance: NA; v_gene: TRBV29-1; j_gene: TRBJ2-5
CDR3aa: CSAIGPNQPQHF; CDR3nt: TGCAGTGCTATAGGGCCCAATCAGCCCCAGCATTTT; d_gene: NA; abundance: NA; v_gene: TRBV20-1; j_gene: TRBJ1-5
CDR3aa: CASSQVGTGSYNEQFF; CDR3nt: TGCGCCAGCAGCCAAGTGGGTACAGGGTCCTACAATGAGCAGTTCTTC; d_gene: NA; abundance: few; v_gene: TRBV4-1; j_gene: TRBJ2-1
CDR3aa: CASSPLDLYGYTF; CDR3nt: TGCGCCAGCAGCCCGCTGGACCTCTATGGCTACACCTTC; d_gene: NA; abundance: NA; v_gene: TRBV5-1; j_gene: TRBJ1-2
CDR3aa: CSFRRGSSYNEQYF; CDR3nt: TGCAGCTTCCGCAGAGGCAGCTCCTACAATGAGCAGTACTTC; d_gene: NA; abundance: once; v_gene: TRBV29-1; j_gene: TRBJ2-7
CDR3aa: CASRQPQGGYNEQFF; CDR3nt: TGTGCCAGCAGACAGCCTCAGGGTGGGTACAATGAGCAGTTCTTC; d_gene: NA; abundance: NA; v_gene: TRBV12-3/TRBV12-4; j_gene: TRBJ2-1
CDR3aa: CSARDSGELFF; CDR3nt: TGCAGTGCTAGAGATAGCGGGGAGCTGTTTTTT; d_gene: NA; abundance: NA; v_gene: TRBV20-1; j_gene: TRBJ2-2
CDR3aa: CASSLVPDSSYEQYF; CDR3nt: TGTGCCAGCAGTTTAGTTCCCGACAGCTCCTACGAGCAGTACTTC; d_gene: NA; abundance: NA; v_gene: TRBV12-3/TRBV12-4; j_gene: TRBJ2-7
CDR3aa: CSATPSGANVLTF; CDR3nt: TGCAGTGCTACCCCTTCTGGGGCCAACGTCCTGACTTTC; d_gene: NA; abundance: few; v_gene: TRBV20-1; j_gene: TRBJ2-6
CDR3aa: CASSLSLGTDTQYF; CDR3nt: TGTGCCAGCAGCTTGAGTTTAGGTACAGATACGCAGTATTTT; d_gene: NA; abundance: many; v_gene: TRBV27; j_gene: TRBJ2-3
CDR3aa: CSAIDGSQYF; CDR3nt: TGCAGCGCTATAGACGGGTCGCAGTATTTT; d_gene: NA; abundance: NA; v_gene: TRBV29-1; j_gene: TRBJ2-3
CDR3aa: CASSRIGNIQYF; CDR3nt: TGCGCCAGCAGCCGAATTGGGAACATTCAGTACTTC; d_gene: NA; abundance: few; v_gene: TRBV5-1; j_gene: TRBJ2-4
CDR3aa: CASSQSERETQYF; CDR3nt: TGCGCCAGCAGCCAATCAGAAAGAGAGACCCAGTACTTC; d_gene: NA; abundance: few; v_gene: TRBV4-1; j_gene: TRBJ2-5
CDR3aa: CASSLRGTATYNEQFF; CDR3nt: TGTGCCAGCAGTTTACGCGGGACGGCAACTTACAATGAGCAGTTCTTC; d_gene: NA; abundance: few; v_gene: TRBV27; j_gene: TRBJ2-1
CDR3aa: CASSLGTGGESYGYTF; CDR3nt: TGTGCCAGCAGCTTAGGGACAGGGGGCGAGAGCTATGGCTACACCTTC; d_gene: TRBD1; abundance: NA; v_gene: TRBV7-8; j_gene: TRBJ1-2
CDR3aa: CASSPQGANEQYF; CDR3nt: TGTGCCAGCAGCCCCCAGGGGGCGAACGAGCAGTACTTC; d_gene: TRBD1; abundance: few; v_gene: TRBV6-5; j_gene: TRBJ2-7
CDR3aa: CASSELAGTGEYF; CDR3nt: TGTGCCAGCAGTGAATTGGCAGGGACGGGCGAGTACTTC; d_gene: NA; abundance: NA; v_gene: TRBV25-1; j_gene: TRBJ2-5
CDR3aa: CSGNSGSTYNEQFF; CDR3nt: TGCAGCGGAAATAGCGGGTCCACCTACAATGAGCAGTTCTTC; d_gene: TRBD2; abundance: NA; v_gene: TRBV29-1; j_gene: TRBJ2-1
CDR3aa: CASSYSQRGYGYTF; CDR3nt: TGTGCCAGCAGTTACTCTCAGCGAGGATATGGCTACACCTTC; d_gene: NA; abundance: few; v_gene: TRBV6-2/TRBV6-3; j_gene: TRBJ1-2
CDR3aa: CASSFSGGAVEQFF; CDR3nt: TGTGCCAGCAGCTTTAGCGGGGGGGCCGTCGAGCAGTTCTTC; d_gene: TRBD2; abundance: once; v_gene: TRBV13; j_gene: TRBJ2-1
CDR3aa: CASSSTSGGVQFF; CDR3nt: TGTGCCAGCAGTTCTACTAGCGGGGGCGTTCAGTTCTTC; d_gene: TRBD2; abundance: few; v_gene: TRBV27; j_gene: TRBJ2-1
CDR3aa: CSASSPRGAQETQYF; CDR3nt: TGCAGTGCTAGTAGCCCACGGGGGGCCCAAGAGACCCAGTACTTC; d_gene: NA; abundance: NA; v_gene: TRBV20-1; j_gene: TRBJ2-5
CDR3aa: CASSMTGMNTEAFF; CDR3nt: TGTGCCAGCAGCATGACAGGGATGAACACTGAAGCTTTCTTT; d_gene: TRBD1; abundance: NA; v_gene: TRBV27; j_gene: TRBJ1-1
CDR3aa: CASSRTSPQETQYF; CDR3nt: TGTGCCAGCAGTCGGACTAGTCCCCAAGAGACCCAGTACTTC; d_gene: TRBD2; abundance: few; v_gene: TRBV27; j_gene: TRBJ2-5
CDR3aa: CATYGLSTDTQYF; CDR3nt: TGTGCCACTTACGGTCTTAGCACAGATACGCAGTATTTT; d_gene: NA; abundance: NA; v_gene: TRBV10-3; j_gene: TRBJ2-3
CDR3aa: CASSLDPSKNIQYF; CDR3nt: TGCGCCAGCAGCTTGGACCCCTCCAAAAACATTCAGTACTTC; d_gene: NA; abundance: NA; v_gene: TRBV5-1; j_gene: TRBJ2-4
CDR3aa: CASSLALVGYNSPLHF; CDR3nt: TGTGCCAGCAGCTTAGCCCTGGTCGGGTATAATTCACCCCTCCACTTT; d_gene: NA; abundance: NA; v_gene: TRBV7-8; j_gene: TRBJ1-6
CDR3aa: CASSQDPPGAGTDTQYF; CDR3nt: TGCGCCAGCAGCCAAGACCCCCCAGGGGCGGGTACAGATACGCAGTATTTT; d_gene: NA; abundance: few; v_gene: TRBV4-1; j_gene: TRBJ2-3
CDR3aa: CARHRGETHEHYEQYF; CDR3nt: TGTGCCAGACATCGGGGTGAGACACATGAACACTACGAGCAGTACTTC; d_gene: NA; abundance: few; v_gene: TRBV6-4; j_gene: TRBJ2-7
CDR3aa: CASSRQGGIAGANVLTF; CDR3nt: TGTGCCAGCAGTAGGCAGGGGGGTATTGCTGGGGCCAACGTCCTGACTTTC; d_gene: NA; abundance: few; v_gene: TRBV6-2/TRBV6-3; j_gene: TRBJ2-6
CDR3aa: CASSLTGGRGNEQYF; CDR3nt: TGTGCCAGCAGCCTTACAGGGGGCAGGGGTAACGAGCAGTACTTC; d_gene: TRBD1; abundance: NA; v_gene: TRBV28; j_gene: TRBJ2-7
CDR3aa: CATSRDDGGHGNEQFF; CDR3nt: TGTGCCACCAGCAGAGATGATGGGGGGCACGGCAATGAGCAGTTCTTC; d_gene: NA; abundance: NA; v_gene: TRBV15; j_gene: TRBJ2-1
CDR3aa: CASSFGSTNEKLFF; CDR3nt: TGTGCCAGCAGCTTTGGATCCACTAATGAAAAACTGTTTTTT; d_gene: NA; abundance: few; v_gene: TRBV5-1; j_gene: TRBJ1-4
CDR3aa: CASSHWDHQETQYF; CDR3nt: TGTGCCAGCAGCCACTGGGACCACCAAGAGACCCAGTACTTC; d_gene: NA; abundance: NA; v_gene: TRBV3-1; j_gene: TRBJ2-5
CDR3aa: CSARYSGGLSKEQYF; CDR3nt: TGCAGTGCTAGATATAGCGGGGGACTCTCTAAGGAGCAGTACTTC; d_gene: TRBD2; abundance: few; v_gene: TRBV20-1; j_gene: TRBJ2-5
CDR3aa: CASSFRQGIANEKLFF; CDR3nt: TGTGCCAGCAGCTTCAGACAGGGAATAGCTAATGAAAAACTGTTTTTT; d_gene: TRBD1; abundance: NA; v_gene: TRBV11-2; j_gene: TRBJ1-4
CDR3aa: CASSLDRGYYGYTF; CDR3nt: TGTGCCAGCAGCTTAGATCGGGGGTACTATGGCTACACCTTC; d_gene: NA; abundance: NA; v_gene: TRBV7-8; j_gene: TRBJ1-2
CDR3aa: CASSTGTGEQYF; CDR3nt: TGTGCCAGCAGCACCGGGACAGGCGAGCAGTACTTC; d_gene: TRBD1; abundance: many; v_gene: TRBV12-3/TRBV12-4; j_gene: TRBJ2-7
CDR3aa: CSARGFRQGISYEQYF; CDR3nt: TGCAGTGCTAGAGGTTTTAGACAGGGGATATCCTACGAGCAGTACTTC; d_gene: TRBD1; abundance: once; v_gene: TRBV20-1; j_gene: TRBJ2-7
CDR3aa: CSAQPGTPTEAFF; CDR3nt: TGCAGTGCCCAACCCGGGACACCTACTGAAGCTTTCTTT; d_gene: NA; abundance: NA; v_gene: TRBV20-1; j_gene: TRBJ1-1
CDR3aa: CSAVSDRANEQYF; CDR3nt: TGCAGTGCCGTTTCGGACAGGGCCAACGAGCAGTACTTC; d_gene: TRBD1; abundance: NA; v_gene: TRBV20-1; j_gene: TRBJ2-7